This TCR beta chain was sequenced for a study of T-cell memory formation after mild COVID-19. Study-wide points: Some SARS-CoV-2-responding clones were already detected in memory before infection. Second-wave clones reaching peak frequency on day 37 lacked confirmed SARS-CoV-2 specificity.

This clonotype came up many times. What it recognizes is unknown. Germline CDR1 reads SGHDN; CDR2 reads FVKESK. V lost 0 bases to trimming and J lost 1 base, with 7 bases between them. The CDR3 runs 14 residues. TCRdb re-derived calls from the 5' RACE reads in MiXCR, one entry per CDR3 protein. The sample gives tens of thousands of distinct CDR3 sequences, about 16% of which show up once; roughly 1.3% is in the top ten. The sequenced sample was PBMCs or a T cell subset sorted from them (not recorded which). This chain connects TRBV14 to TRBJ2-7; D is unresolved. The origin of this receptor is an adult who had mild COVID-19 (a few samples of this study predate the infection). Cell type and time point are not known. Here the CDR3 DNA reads TGTGCCAGCAGCCAAGAACTTGGATCCTACGAGCAGTACTTC. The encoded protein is CASSQELGSYEQYF. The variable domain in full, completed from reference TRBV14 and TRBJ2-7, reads EAGVTQFPSHSVIEKGQTVTLRCDPISGHDNLYWYRRVMGKEIKFLLHFVKESKQDESGMPNNRFLAERTGGTYSTLKVQPAELEDSGVYFCASSQELGSYEQYFGPGTRLTVT.